One sample yielded the 9 T cell receptor beta chains listed below, sequenced in a study of cytomegalovirus exposure and HLA in healthy donors. Primers included in the PCR were 60 Vbeta and 13 Jbeta primers. Libraries were prepared by immunoSEQ multiplex PCR; TCRdb keeps only in-frame clonotypes and omits some of them. There are 150,000 to 200,000 clones in the sample; over 70% occur only once, and about 1.4% lies in the top ten. Sequenced material: PBMCs. The receptors here all came from a woman aged 25 to 45 in good health and CMV-seronegative.

The rearrangement links TRBV5-5 to TRBJ1-6, with D perhaps matching TRBD1 (6 bases). There are 15 residues in the CDR3. CDR1 and CDR2 from the germline V gene are SGHKS and YYEKEE (reference sequence). V dropped 5 bases and J dropped 5 bases, with 14 bases sitting between them. CDR3 nucleotides: TGTGCCAGCAGGGACCGGGACACAAATAATTCACCCCTCCACTTT. Protein product: CASRDRDTNNSPLHF.

The rearrangement uses TRBV9 and TRBJ1-3, with 7 bases identical to TRBD1. Germline V gene sequence: CDR1 SGDLS, CDR2 YYNGEE. The CDR3 contains 14 residues. V shed 3 bases and J 4 bases; nucleotides not matched to a gene: 4. The CDR3 coding sequence is TGTGCCAGCAGCGGAGAGGACAGGGGAAACACCATATATTTT. Translated: CASSGEDRGNTIYF. The full variable domain, completed using reference TRBV9 and TRBJ1-3, is DSGVTQTPKHLITATGQRVTLRCSPRSGDLSVYWYQQSLDQGLQFLIQYYNGEERAKGNILERFSAQQFPDLHSELNLSSLELGDSALYFCASSGEDRGNTIYFGEGSWLTVV.

This clone came up a few times. The chain is built from TRBV2 and TRBJ2-1; TRBD2 matches 10 bases. CDR1 and CDR2 from the germline V gene are SNHLY and FYNNEI. Unmatched junction bases numbered 6, after V lost 5 bases and J lost 5 bases. The CDR3 is 15 amino acids. The CDR3 is CASSLSGGANNEQFF. CDR3 nucleotide sequence: TGTGCCAGCAGTCTCAGCGGGGGGGCAAACAATGAGCAGTTCTTC.

The chain is built from TRBV5-1 and TRBJ1-4, with D perhaps TRBD1 (5 bases). CDR1 and CDR2 from the germline V gene are SGHRS and YFSETQ. V lost 4 bases, J lost 4 bases, and 11 bases lay in between. The CDR3 is made up of 14 amino acids. The CDR3 region is CASSVGVINEKLFF. In DNA form, the CDR3 reads TGCGCCAGCAGCGTAGGGGTGATTAATGAAAAACTGTTTTTT.

The CDR3 DNA is TGCGCCAGCAGCCCCTGGGGGGTCACCGGGGAGCTGTTTTTT. It translates to CASSPWGVTGELFF. This chain joins TRBV5-1 and TRBJ2-2, with D perhaps matching TRBD2 (6 bases). CDR3 length: 14 residues. V shed 4 bases and J shed 4 bases, with 11 bases lying between them. Looked up from germline, CDR1 is SGHRS and CDR2 is YFSETQ.

This rearrangement joins TRBV10-3 to TRBJ1-6; 7 positions match TRBD1. The CDR3 runs to 15 residues. J was trimmed by 8 bases and V by 5 bases; bases with no gene match: 9. Germline values: CDR1 ENHRY, CDR2 SYGVKD. The CDR3 coding sequence is TGTGCCATCAGTTCCCTCGACAGGGAGGATTCACCCCTCCACTTT. Residues: CAISSLDREDSPLHF.

The chain combines TRBV7-9 with TRBJ2-2; no firm D call. From germline, CDR1 is SEHNR and CDR2 FQNEAQ (reference sequence). Trimming took off 7 bases at V and 4 bases at J, with 4 bases between the two ends. The CDR3 loop spans 11 amino acids. The CDR3 bases are TGTGCCAGCATCAGCACCGGGGAGCTGTTTTTT. Translation: CASISTGELFF.

The chain has TRBV6-1 and TRBJ2-3; D perhaps matches TRBD2 (6 bases). Trimming removed 3 bases from V and 8 bases from J, with 15 bases in between. The CDR3 length is 14 residues. Germline loops: CDR1 MNHNS, CDR2 SASEGT. The chain's CDR3 is CASSDPTSYRTQYF. The CDR3 DNA is TGTGCCAGCAGTGATCCTACTAGCTATCGTACGCAGTATTTT.

The J gene is TRBJ1-2, the V gene TRBV7-8; D remains unclear. The CDR3 is 13 residues long. CDR1 and CDR2 (germline): SGHVS, FQNEAQ. The ends were cut back, 6 bases at V and 0 bases at J, with 8 bases in the middle. CDR3 protein: CASSPNANYGYTF. The DNA of the CDR3 is TGTGCCAGCAGTCCTAACGCTAACTATGGCTACACCTTC.